Listed here are 25 T cell receptor beta chains from one sample, sequenced in a study of T cells in women clearing cervical HPV infection. The method was immunoSEQ multiplex PCR; TCRdb's version includes in-frame clones alone and lacks a portion of them. This repertoire comprises 20,000 to 30,000 clones; its ten largest clones make up 6.6%. Input material: blood buffy coat. These TCRs come from a woman between 18 and 69 years old with a cervical HPV16 infection that either progressed to CIN3+ or cleared (not recorded which).

With respect to this clone: The sequence runs out 3 residues before the end of the CDR3; the remainder is reconstructed from the germline J gene. The chain recombines TRBV19 with TRBJ2-2; D possibly corresponds to TRBD2 (6 bases). V lost 5 bases and J 1 base, leaving 11 bases between the germline ends. There are 15 residues in the CDR3. In germline, CDR1 is LNHDA, CDR2 SQIVND (reference sequence). The covered CDR3 bases are TGTGCCAGTAGTCTTATCGGGGGGAACACCGGGGAG. Amino acid sequence: CASSLIGGNTGE. The whole CDR3 is CASSLIGGNTGELFF.

On this clone itself: The read ends 3 residues before the CDR3 terminus; that terminus is restored from the germline J gene. The gene calls are TRBV28 and TRBJ2-6; 9 bases agree with TRBD1. The germline V gene has CDR1 MDHEN and CDR2 SYDVKM. The CDR3 covers 17 residues. The J segment lost 4 bases and the V segment lost 5 bases, leaving 9 bases of the junction unmatched. The CDR3 reads CASSPGQGLGGANVLTF. The CDR3 bases that were read are TGTGCCAGCAGTCCTGGACAGGGGCTGGGAGGGGCCAACGTC. The full variable domain, rest sourced from reference TRBV28 and TRBJ2-6, is DVKVTQSSRYLVKRTGEKVFLECVQDMDHENMFWYRQDPGLGLRLIYFSYDVKMKEKGDIPEGYSVSREKKERFSLILESASTNQTSMYLCASSPGQGLGGANVLTFGAGSRLTVL.

Worth noting for this clone: Sequencing ends 3 residues short of the CDR3 end; the germline J gene provides the rest. The chain joins TRBV19 to TRBJ1-2, with 8 bases that match TRBD1. Per germline, CDR1 LNHDA and CDR2 SQIVND (reference sequence). The CDR3 totals 13 residues. The CDR3 loop reads CASRGTGAYDYTF. The DNA read from the CDR3 is TGTGCCAGTAGGGGGACAGGTGCCTACGAC.

Details on this clone: The read terminates 3 residues before the CDR3 end, so the remaining end is supplied by the germline J gene. The chain is built from TRBV19 and TRBJ2-5, with 10 nucleotides matching TRBD1. Germline lookup yields CDR1 LNHDA and CDR2 SQIVND (reference sequence). This CDR3 has 15 amino acids. The V segment lost 5 bases and the J segment 5 bases; nucleotides outside the gene matches: 8. The CDR3 spells CASSDDRGLVETQYF. The sequenced part of the CDR3 DNA is TGTGCCAGTAGTGACGACAGGGGGCTGGTGGAGACC.

A note on this clone: The read terminates 3 residues ahead of where the CDR3 ends, so the germline J gene completes it. The chain joins TRBV7-9 to TRBJ1-2; D is perhaps TRBD1 (6 bases). The CDR3 runs 15 residues. Germline CDR1 is SEHNR and CDR2 is FQNEAQ (reference sequence). The CDR3 reads CASSLDWTDAYGYTF. The CDR3 bases that were read are TGTGCCAGCAGCTTAGATTGGACAGATGCCTACGGG.

Details on this clone: The read terminates 3 residues ahead of where the CDR3 ends, so the germline J gene completes it. This chain connects TRBV18 to TRBJ2-5; tentatively, D is TRBD1 or TRBD2 (7 bases each). CDR1 and CDR2 (germline): KGHSH, LQKENI. The CDR3 has 14 residues. Trimming cost V 3 bases and J 7 bases, with 15 bases left between them. The CDR3 DNA, read in part, is TGTGCCAGCTCACCGGAGACAGGGAGGGTGACC. The encoded protein is CASSPETGRVT. The whole CDR3 sequence reads CASSPETGRVTQYF.

Concerning this clone itself: The CDR3 end lies 3 residues beyond the end of the read and is filled in from the germline J gene. The chain combines TRBV20-1 with TRBJ2-1; the D gene is possibly TRBD2 (6 bases). Germline loops: CDR1 DFQATT, CDR2 SNEGSKA (reference sequence). V gave up 5 bases and J gave up 3 bases, with 26 bases separating them. CDR3 length: 18 residues. CDR3 loop: CSAPGTHGAGIIYNEQFF. The sequenced part of the CDR3 DNA is TGCAGTGCTCCCGGGACTCACGGGGCGGGAATCATCTACAATGAG.

Notes on this clone: Coverage ceases 3 residues before the CDR3 finishes, and the germline J gene fills in the end. The V and J genes are TRBV28 and TRBJ2-3, with D maybe TRBD1 (6 bases). V lost 2 bases and J 6 bases, leaving 15 bases between the germline ends. The CDR3 is 15 residues long. Per germline, CDR1 MDHEN and CDR2 SYDVKM. The sequenced CDR3 bases are TGTGCCAGCAGTTTAGGTACAGGGCGGCGGGATACG. Encoded protein: CASSLGTGRRDT. The entire CDR3 protein reads CASSLGTGRRDTQYF.

On this clone: The CDR3 extends 3 residues past the end of the read, so its final part is completed from the germline J gene. The V and J genes are TRBV6-4 and TRBJ1-6, with 8 positions matching TRBD1. Germline V CDR1 and CDR2: MRHNA, SNTAGT. Losses at the gene ends were 4 bases for V and 6 bases for J; bases not matched to a gene: 5. The length of the CDR3 is 15 residues. The CDR3 is CASSAGTGVNSPLHF. The CDR3 DNA, read in part, is TGTGCCAGCAGTGCTGGGACAGGAGTTAATTCACCC.

A note on this clone: From the germline J gene comes the end of the CDR3, since the read stops 3 residues before it. The V gene is TRBV11-2, the J gene TRBJ2-1; TRBD1 matches at 7 bases. V lost 3 bases, J lost 9 bases, and 8 bases stayed unmatched. This CDR3 has 14 amino acids. Germline V gives CDR1 SGHAT, CDR2 FQNNGV. The chain's CDR3 is CASSLTGNTIEQFF. Partial CDR3 DNA: TGTGCCAGCAGCTTGACAGGGAATACAATTGAG.

With regard to this clone: The DNA ends 3 residues before the CDR3 does, and the rest of the CDR3 is filled in from the germline J gene. The chain combines TRBV7-8 with TRBJ2-3; TRBD1 might be the D (5 bases). CDR3 length: 17 amino acids. Trimming stripped 5 bases from V and 5 bases from J, with 23 bases between. Germline CDR1 reads SGHVS; CDR2 reads FQNEAQ. Here the CDR3 reads CASSPPIRVRVGDTQYF. The sequenced part of the CDR3 DNA is TGTGCCAGCAGCCCCCCCATCAGGGTCAGGGTTGGAGATACG.

On this clone itself: The read ends 3 residues shy of where the CDR3 ends; the end is completed using the germline J gene. V gene TRBV19 combines with J gene TRBJ1-2; D remains ambiguous. Germline V lookup: CDR1 LNHDA, CDR2 SQIVND (reference sequence). The CDR3 length is 15 residues. Incomplete CDR3 DNA: TGTGCCAGTAGTATCTTTAGCGGGAGGGCCGTCGAC. Translated: CASSIFSGRAVD. The complete CDR3 protein is CASSIFSGRAVDYTF. Variable domain in full (rest from reference TRBV19 and TRBJ1-2): DGGITQSPKYLFRKEGQNVTLSCEQNLNHDAMYWYRQDPGQGLRLIYYSQIVNDFQKGDIAEGYSVSREKKESFPLTVTSAQKNPTAFYLCASSIFSGRAVDYTFGSGTRLTVV.

About this clone: With the read ending 3 residues before the CDR3 end, the germline J gene is used to fill in that end. The chain couples TRBV18 to TRBJ1-1; weak D call: TRBD1 (5 bases). Germline V gene lookup returns CDR1 KGHSH and CDR2 LQKENI. The V end lost 5 bases, the J end lost 4 bases, and 17 bases lay between the germline ends. This CDR3 has 15 residues. The CDR3 is CASSTNEGPSTEAFF. The CDR3 DNA, read in part, is TGTGCCAGCTCAACGAACGAGGGGCCTTCCACTGAA.

Details on this clone: The read ends 3 residues shy of where the CDR3 ends; the end is completed using the germline J gene. The chain combines TRBV7-3 with TRBJ2-1; 7 bases agree with TRBD2. The CDR3 is made up of 16 amino acids. Germline-derived CDR1 and CDR2 are SGHTA and FQGTGA. The trim removed 5 bases at V and 3 bases at J, leaving 10 bases unmatched. The CDR3 DNA, read in part, is TGTGCCAGCAGCCCAACCCCGGGACTACACTACAATGAG. This translates into CASSPTPGLHYNE. The entire CDR3 reads CASSPTPGLHYNEQFF. The full variable domain, rest sourced from reference TRBV7-3 and TRBJ2-1, is GAGVSQTPSNKVTEKGKYVELRCDPISGHTALYWYRQSLGQGPEFLIYFQGTGAADDSGLPNDRFFAVRPEGSVSTLKIQRTERGDSAVYLCASSPTPGLHYNEQFFGPGTRLTVL.

Here the CDR3 reads CASSESGVNTGELFF. The part of the CDR3 DNA that was read is TGTGCCAGCAGCGAATCAGGGGTGAACACCGGGGAG. The V gene is TRBV7-9, the J gene TRBJ2-2, with D tentatively TRBD1 (6 bases). The read terminates 3 residues ahead of where the CDR3 ends, so the germline J gene completes it. The germline V and J ends were trimmed by 5 bases and 1 base, with 11 bases remaining between them. The CDR3 length is 15 residues. Germline CDR1 is SEHNR and CDR2 is FQNEAQ (reference sequence).

In regard to this clone: Its ends do not fully match the called genes, so a read error is possible. The observed sequence ends 3 residues before the CDR3 terminus, with the missing tail filled in from the germline J gene. The sample carries other DNA sequences with the same CDR3. The rearrangement joins TRBV2 to TRBJ1-3; D may be TRBD1 (6 bases). The length of the CDR3 is 16 residues. Germline values: CDR1 SNHLY, CDR2 FYNNEI. The part of the CDR3 DNA that was read is TGTGCCAGCAGCGAGAGCAGGGGTAGGATAGGAAACACA. This gives the protein CASSESRGRIGNT. The CDR3 as a whole reads CASSESRGRIGNTIYF.

CDR3 loop: CATSATRGNNEKLFF. The CDR3 bases that were read are TGTGCCACCTCCGCGACTCGGGGGAATAATGAAAAA. V is TRBV6-2 or TRBV6-3 and J is TRBJ1-4; D possibly corresponds to TRBD1 (5 bases). With the read ending 3 residues before the CDR3 end, the germline J gene is used to fill in that end. The CDR3 loop spans 15 amino acids. V was shortened by 10 bases and J by 4 bases, with 19 bases between the two germline ends. Germline CDR1 MNHEY, CDR2 SVGEGT.

A remark on this clone: The read is 3 residues too short to cover the CDR3 end, so that end is filled in from the germline J gene. The chain has TRBV10-3 and TRBJ1-5, with D maybe TRBD1 (5 bases). The germline gives CDR1 ENHRY, CDR2 SYGVKD. The CDR3 is 14 residues long. The germline V and J ends were trimmed by 0 bases and 3 bases, with 6 bases remaining between them. This CDR3 is CAISESTDNQPQHF. The covered CDR3 bases are TGTGCCATCAGTGAGTCGACAGACAATCAGCCC.

The CDR3 reads CSANRNTEAFF. CDR3 bases read: TGCAGTGCTAACAGAAACACTGAA. This chain joins TRBV20-1 and TRBJ1-1; D gene unclear. The read finishes 3 residues shy of the CDR3 end, and the germline J gene is used to complete it. V was cut by 4 bases and J by 2 bases, with 5 bases left in between. Germline CDR1 reads DFQATT; CDR2 reads SNEGSKA (reference sequence). CDR3 length equals 11 residues.

Regarding this clone: The CDR3 is cut off 3 residues early in the read; its end comes from the germline J gene. The chain joins TRBV5-1 to TRBJ2-1; 8 bases are shared with TRBD2. Trimming removed 0 bases from V and 8 bases from J; junction bases left unmatched: 10. Germline CDR1 reads SGHRS; CDR2 reads YFSETQ. This CDR3 contains 16 residues. Here the CDR3 reads CASSLGGSGMGDEQFF. CDR3 DNA, as far as it was read: TGCGCCAGCAGCTTGGGAGGTAGCGGGATGGGGGATGAG.

For this clone: The read ends 3 residues early relative to the CDR3; the germline J gene fills the gap. The gene calls are TRBV7-3 and TRBJ2-1; 7 bases fit TRBD1. The CDR3 runs to 13 residues. Per germline, CDR1 SGHTA and CDR2 FQGTGA. J was trimmed by 6 bases and V by 6 bases; bases with no gene match: 5. Incomplete CDR3 DNA: TGTGCCAGCAGGAAGGGGGCTGGCAATGAG. It translates to CASRKGAGNE. The entire CDR3 reads CASRKGAGNEQFF.

As regards this clone: The CDR3 end falls 3 residues outside the read, so it is completed with the germline J gene. The rearrangement joins TRBV18 to TRBJ2-2; D possibly corresponds to TRBD1 (5 bases). The CDR3 has 14 residues. Germline values: CDR1 KGHSH, CDR2 LQKENI. The covered CDR3 bases are TGTGCCAGCTCATTAGACAGACAGAATGAAAAG. The encoded protein is CASSLDRQNEK. The whole CDR3 protein reads CASSLDRQNEKLFF.

Regarding this clone: The CDR3 goes on 3 residues after the read ends, and that part is filled in from the germline J gene. This chain joins TRBV5-4 and TRBJ2-7, with TRBD2 identical over 10 bases. From germline, CDR1 is SGHNT and CDR2 YYREEE (reference sequence). The CDR3 totals 15 residues. V shed 4 bases, J shed 1 base, and the junction held 5 bases outside the gene matches. The CDR3 loop is CASSRDSGRSYEQYF. Partial CDR3 DNA: TGTGCCAGCAGCCGAGATAGCGGGAGGTCCTACGAG.

This CDR3 is CSALRRGNTGELFF. The covered CDR3 bases are TGCAGTGCTTTGCGGCGAGGGAACACCGGGGAG. V usage is TRBV20-1 and J usage is TRBJ2-2; D not resolved. The CDR3 extends 3 residues past the end of the read, so its final part is completed from the germline J gene. CDR1 DFQATT and CDR2 SNEGSKA come from the germline V gene (reference sequence). The V end lost 5 bases, the J end lost 1 base, and 11 bases lay between the germline ends. The CDR3 is made up of 14 amino acids.

Points on this clone: The read gets to within 3 residues of the CDR3 end, and the germline J gene fills in the rest. The chain couples TRBV5-4 to TRBJ2-2; D not resolved. This CDR3 contains 16 residues. CDR1 is SGHNT and CDR2 is YYREEE in the germline V gene (reference sequence). CDR3 bases read: TGTGCCAGCAGCTTGGGGGCCGGATTCTATAATTCACCG. It codes for CASSLGAGFYNSP. The whole CDR3 region reads CASSLGAGFYNSPLFF.